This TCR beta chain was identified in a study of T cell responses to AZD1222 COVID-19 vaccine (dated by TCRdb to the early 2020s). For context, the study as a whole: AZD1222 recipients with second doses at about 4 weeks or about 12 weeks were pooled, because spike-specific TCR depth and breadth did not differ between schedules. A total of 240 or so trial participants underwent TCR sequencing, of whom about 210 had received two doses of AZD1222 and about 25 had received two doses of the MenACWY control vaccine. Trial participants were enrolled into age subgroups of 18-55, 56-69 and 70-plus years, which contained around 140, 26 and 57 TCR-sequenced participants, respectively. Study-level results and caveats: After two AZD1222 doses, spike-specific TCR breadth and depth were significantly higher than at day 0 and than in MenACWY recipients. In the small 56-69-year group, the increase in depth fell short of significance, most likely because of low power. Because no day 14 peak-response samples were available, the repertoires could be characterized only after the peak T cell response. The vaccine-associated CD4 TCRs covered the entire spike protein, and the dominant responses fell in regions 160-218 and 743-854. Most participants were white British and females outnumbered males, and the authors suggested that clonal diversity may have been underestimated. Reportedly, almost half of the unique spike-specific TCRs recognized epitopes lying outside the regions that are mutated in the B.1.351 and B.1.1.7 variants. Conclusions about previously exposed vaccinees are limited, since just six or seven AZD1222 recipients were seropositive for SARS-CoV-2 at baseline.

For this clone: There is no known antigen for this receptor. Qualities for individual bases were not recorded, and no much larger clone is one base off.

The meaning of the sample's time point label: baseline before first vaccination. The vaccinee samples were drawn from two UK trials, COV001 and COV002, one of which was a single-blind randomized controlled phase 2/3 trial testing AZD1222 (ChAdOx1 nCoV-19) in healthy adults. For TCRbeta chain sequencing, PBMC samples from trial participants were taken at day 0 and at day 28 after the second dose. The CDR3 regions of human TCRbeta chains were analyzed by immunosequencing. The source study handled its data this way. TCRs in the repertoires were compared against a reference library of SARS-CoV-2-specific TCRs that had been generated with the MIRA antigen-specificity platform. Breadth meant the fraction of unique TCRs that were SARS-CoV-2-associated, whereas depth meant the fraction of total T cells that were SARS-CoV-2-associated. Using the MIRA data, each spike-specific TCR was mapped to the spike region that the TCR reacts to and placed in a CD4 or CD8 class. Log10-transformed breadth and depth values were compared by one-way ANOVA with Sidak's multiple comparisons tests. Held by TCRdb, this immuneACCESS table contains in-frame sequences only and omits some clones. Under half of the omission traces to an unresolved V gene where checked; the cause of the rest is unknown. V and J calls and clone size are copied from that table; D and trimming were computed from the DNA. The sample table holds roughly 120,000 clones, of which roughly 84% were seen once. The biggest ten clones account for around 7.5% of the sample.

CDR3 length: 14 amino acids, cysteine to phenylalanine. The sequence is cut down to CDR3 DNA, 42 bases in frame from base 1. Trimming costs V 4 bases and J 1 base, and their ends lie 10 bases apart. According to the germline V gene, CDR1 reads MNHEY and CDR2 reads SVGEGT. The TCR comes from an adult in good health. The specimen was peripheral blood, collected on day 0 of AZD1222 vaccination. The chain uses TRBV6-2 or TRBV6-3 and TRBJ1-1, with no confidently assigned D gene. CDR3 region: CASSLRHENTEAFF. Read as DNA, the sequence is TGTGCCAGCAGTTTAAGACACGAGAACACTGAAGCTTTCTTT.